This T cell receptor (beta chain) originates from a study of blood T cell repertoires in COVID-19. Study at large: PBMCs, B-cell-depleted T cells, or T cells were the source of the cDNA or gDNA that made up the material.

V lost 2 bases to trimming and J lost 4 bases, with 15 bases between them. The CDR3 is made up of 17 amino acids. CDR1 LGHNA and CDR2 YNFKEQ come from the germline V gene. Per the authors' pipeline: Reference gene primer amplification in the assay estimated nucleated cell counts. TCRdb's copy holds only in-frame clones and misses some; the assay was immunoSEQ multiplex PCR. The V and J calls and the clone size are those of that table, but D and trimming were determined from the DNA. Of about 210,000 clones detected, roughly 85% appear once; the ten largest clones hold roughly 5%. The chain employs TRBV4-2 and TRBJ2-6; possible D gene TRBD1, 5 bases. The sample was peripheral blood. The receptor comes from a man aged 50-59 years with COVID-19, enrolled during active disease. The DNA of the CDR3 is TGTGCCAGCAGCCAAAACTCCCAGGGTTCGGGGGCCAACGTCCTGACTTTC. Protein sequence: CASSQNSQGSGANVLTF.